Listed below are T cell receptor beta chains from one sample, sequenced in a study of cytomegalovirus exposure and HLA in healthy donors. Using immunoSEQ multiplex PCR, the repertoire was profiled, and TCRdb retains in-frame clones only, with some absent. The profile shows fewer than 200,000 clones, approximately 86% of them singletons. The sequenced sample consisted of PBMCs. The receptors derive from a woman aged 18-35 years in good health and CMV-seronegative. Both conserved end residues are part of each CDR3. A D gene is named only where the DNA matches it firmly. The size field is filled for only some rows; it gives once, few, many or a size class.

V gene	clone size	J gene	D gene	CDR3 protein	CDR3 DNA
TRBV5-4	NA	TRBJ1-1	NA	CASSTGQIGGNTEAFF	TGTGCCAGCAGTACGGGACAAATAGGAGGGAACACTGAAGCTTTCTTT
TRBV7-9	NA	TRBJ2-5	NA	CASSLNRAETQYF	TGTGCCAGCAGCTTAAACAGGGCAGAGACCCAGTACTTC
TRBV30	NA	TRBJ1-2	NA	CAWSAAQSIYGYTF	TGTGCCTGGAGTGCTGCCCAAAGCATCTATGGCTACACCTTC
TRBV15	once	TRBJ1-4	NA	CATSRDGGAANEKLFF	TGTGCCACCAGCAGAGATGGGGGGGCGGCAAATGAAAAACTGTTTTTT
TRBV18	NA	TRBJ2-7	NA	CASSPSGHPYEQYF	TGTGCCAGCTCACCATCTGGGCACCCCTACGAGCAGTACTTC
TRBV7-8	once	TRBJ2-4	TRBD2	CASSPLLADDIQYF	TGTGCCAGCAGCCCCTTGCTAGCGGATGACATTCAGTACTTC
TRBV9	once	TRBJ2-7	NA	CASSPLSQGYEQYF	TGTGCCAGCAGCCCACTATCCCAGGGTTACGAGCAGTACTTC
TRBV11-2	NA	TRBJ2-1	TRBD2	CASSELAGGNHEQFF	TGTGCCAGCAGCGAACTAGCGGGAGGGAACCACGAGCAGTTCTTC
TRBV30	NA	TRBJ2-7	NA	CAWSTGYTYEQYF	TGTGCCTGGAGTACAGGATATACCTACGAGCAGTACTTC
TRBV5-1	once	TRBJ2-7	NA	CASSLIYRVSEQYF	TGCGCCAGCAGCTTGATATACAGGGTTTCCGAGCAGTACTTC
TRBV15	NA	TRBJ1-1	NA	CATSRGSGPNTEAFF	TGTGCCACCAGCAGAGGGTCAGGGCCGAACACTGAAGCTTTCTTT
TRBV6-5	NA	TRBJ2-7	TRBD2	CASRKRGVYEQYF	TGTGCCAGCAGAAAGCGGGGCGTGTACGAGCAGTACTTC
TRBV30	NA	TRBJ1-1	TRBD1	CAWGTDMNTEAFF	TGTGCCTGGGGGACAGACATGAACACTGAAGCTTTCTTT
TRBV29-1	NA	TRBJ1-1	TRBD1	CSVTTGARTEAFF	TGCAGCGTGACGACAGGGGCAAGGACTGAAGCTTTCTTT
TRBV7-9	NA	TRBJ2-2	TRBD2	CASSLMGTSGNTGELFF	TGTGCCAGCAGCTTAATGGGGACTAGCGGGAACACCGGGGAGCTGTTTTTT
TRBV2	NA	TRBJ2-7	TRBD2	CASRRTGLAGGQSLYEQYF	TGTGCCAGCAGGAGAACGGGACTAGCGGGAGGGCAAAGCCTCTACGAGCAGTACTTC
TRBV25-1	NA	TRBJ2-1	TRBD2	CASSERERDEQFF	TGTGCCAGCAGTGAGCGGGAGCGGGATGAGCAGTTCTTC
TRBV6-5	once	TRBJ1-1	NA	CASRPNRMNTEAFF	TGTGCCAGCAGGCCAAACAGGATGAACACTGAAGCTTTCTTT
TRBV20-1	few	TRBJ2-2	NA	CSASRRGELFF	TGCAGTGCTTCCCGGAGGGGGGAGCTGTTTTTT
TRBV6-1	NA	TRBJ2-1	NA	CASSEIRLGEVGGELSSSYNEQFF	TGTGCCAGCAGTGAAATACGTCTTGGAGAGGTTGGCGGGGAACTTTCCAGCTCCTACAATGAGCAGTTCTTC
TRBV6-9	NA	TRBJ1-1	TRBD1	CASSYYVMGQGPGTEAFF	TGTGCCAGCAGTTATTACGTTATGGGACAGGGGCCGGGGACTGAAGCTTTCTTT
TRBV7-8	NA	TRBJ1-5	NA	CASSPVEAGQPQHF	TGTGCCAGCAGCCCCGTAGAGGCCGGGCAGCCCCAGCATTTT
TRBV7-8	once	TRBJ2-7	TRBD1	CASRKGRTGSSYEQYF	TGTGCCAGCAGGAAGGGTCGGACAGGGAGCTCCTACGAGCAGTACTTC
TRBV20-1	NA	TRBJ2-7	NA	CSAREGPEQYF	TGCAGTGCTAGGGAGGGCCCCGAGCAGTACTTC
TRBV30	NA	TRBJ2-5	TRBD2	CAWSKGLGLTETQYF	TGTGCCTGGAGTAAGGGACTAGGTTTGACAGAGACCCAGTACTTC
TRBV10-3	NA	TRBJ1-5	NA	CAISESATGQPQHF	TGTGCCATCAGTGAGTCAGCCACGGGGCAGCCCCAGCATTTT
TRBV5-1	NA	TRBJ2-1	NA	CASNSGSGTYTEQFF	TGCGCCAGCAATAGCGGATCCGGGACCTACACTGAGCAGTTCTTC
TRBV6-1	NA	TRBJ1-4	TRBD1	CASRLDRLNEKLFF	TGTGCCAGCAGACTGGACAGGTTAAATGAAAAACTGTTTTTT
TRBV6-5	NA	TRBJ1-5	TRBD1	CASTPNRGEQPQHF	TGTGCCAGCACCCCAAACAGGGGTGAACAGCCCCAGCATTTT
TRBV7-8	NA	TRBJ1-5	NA	CASSIDKGIHNQPQHF	TGTGCCAGCAGTATAGATAAGGGGATTCACAATCAGCCCCAGCATTTT
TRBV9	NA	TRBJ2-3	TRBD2	CASSDEWTSARIDTQYF	TGTGCCAGCAGCGACGAATGGACTAGCGCCAGAATAGATACGCAGTATTTT
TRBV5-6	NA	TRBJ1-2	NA	CASSTSANYGYTF	TGTGCCAGCAGCACTTCCGCTAACTATGGCTACACCTTC
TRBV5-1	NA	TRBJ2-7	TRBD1	CASSLATRAGTGGEEQYF	TGCGCCAGCAGCTTGGCTACCAGGGCCGGGACAGGGGGCGAAGAGCAGTACTTC